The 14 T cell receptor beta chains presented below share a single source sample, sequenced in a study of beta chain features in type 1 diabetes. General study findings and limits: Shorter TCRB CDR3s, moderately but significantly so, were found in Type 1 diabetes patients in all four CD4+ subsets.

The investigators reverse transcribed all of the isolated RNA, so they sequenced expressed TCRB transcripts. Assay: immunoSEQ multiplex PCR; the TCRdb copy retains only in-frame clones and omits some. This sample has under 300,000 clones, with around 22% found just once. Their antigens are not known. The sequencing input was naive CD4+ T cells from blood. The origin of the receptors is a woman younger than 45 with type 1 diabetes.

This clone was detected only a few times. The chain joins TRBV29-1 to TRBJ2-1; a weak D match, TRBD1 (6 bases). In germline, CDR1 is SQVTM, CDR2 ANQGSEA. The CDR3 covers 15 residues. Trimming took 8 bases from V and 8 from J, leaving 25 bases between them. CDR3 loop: CSPSPGTISLDEQFF. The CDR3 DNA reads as TGCAGCCCTTCTCCCGGGACAATTAGCCTCGATGAGCAGTTCTTC.

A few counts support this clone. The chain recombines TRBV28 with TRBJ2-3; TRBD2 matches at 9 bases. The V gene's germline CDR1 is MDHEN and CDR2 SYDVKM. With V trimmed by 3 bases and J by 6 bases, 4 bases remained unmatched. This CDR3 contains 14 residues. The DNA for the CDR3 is TGTGCCAGCAGTTTCGGCGGGAGGGTGGATACGCAGTATTTT. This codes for CASSFGGRVDTQYF.

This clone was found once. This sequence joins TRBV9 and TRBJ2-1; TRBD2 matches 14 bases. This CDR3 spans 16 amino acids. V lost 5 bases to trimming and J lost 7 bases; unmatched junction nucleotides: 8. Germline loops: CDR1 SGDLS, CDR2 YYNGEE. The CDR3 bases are TGTGCCAGCAGTGCTCCGGGACTAGCGGGAGTTAATGAGCAGTTCTTC. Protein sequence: CASSAPGLAGVNEQFF. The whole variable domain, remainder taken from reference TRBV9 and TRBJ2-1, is DSGVTQTPKHLITATGQRVTLRCSPRSGDLSVYWYQQSLDQGLQFLIQYYNGEERAKGNILERFSAQQFPDLHSELNLSSLELGDSALYFCASSAPGLAGVNEQFFGPGTRLTVL.

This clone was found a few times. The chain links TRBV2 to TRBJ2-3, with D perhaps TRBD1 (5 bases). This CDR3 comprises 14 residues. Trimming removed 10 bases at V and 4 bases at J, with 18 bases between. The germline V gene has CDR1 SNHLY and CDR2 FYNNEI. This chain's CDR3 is CATLVRAVADTQYF. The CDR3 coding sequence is TGTGCCACCCTAGTCAGGGCTGTCGCAGATACGCAGTATTTT.

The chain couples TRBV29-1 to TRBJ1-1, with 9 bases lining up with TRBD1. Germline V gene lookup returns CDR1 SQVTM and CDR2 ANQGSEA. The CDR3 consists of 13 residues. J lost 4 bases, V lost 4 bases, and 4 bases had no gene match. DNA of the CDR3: TGCAGCGTTGGGGCGACAGGGGGCACTGAAGCTTTCTTT. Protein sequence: CSVGATGGTEAFF.

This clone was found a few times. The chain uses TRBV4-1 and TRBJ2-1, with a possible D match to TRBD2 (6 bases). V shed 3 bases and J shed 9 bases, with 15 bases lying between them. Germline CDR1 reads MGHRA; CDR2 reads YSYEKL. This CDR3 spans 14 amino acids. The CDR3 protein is CASSQRTLEGEQFF. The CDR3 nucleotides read TGCGCCAGCAGCCAGAGGACCCTGGAGGGTGAGCAGTTCTTC.

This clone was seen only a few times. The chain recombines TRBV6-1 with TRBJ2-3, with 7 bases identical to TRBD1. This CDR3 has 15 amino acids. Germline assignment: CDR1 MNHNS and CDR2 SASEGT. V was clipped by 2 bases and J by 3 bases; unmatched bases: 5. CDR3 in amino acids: CASSESGTDTDTQYF. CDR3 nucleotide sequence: TGTGCCAGCAGTGAATCCGGGACAGATACAGATACGCAGTATTTT.

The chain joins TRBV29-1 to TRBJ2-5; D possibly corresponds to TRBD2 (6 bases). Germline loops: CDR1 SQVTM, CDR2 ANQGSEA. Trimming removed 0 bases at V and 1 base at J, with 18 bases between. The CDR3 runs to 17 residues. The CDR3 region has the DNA TGCAGCGTTGAAGATCGGGGACTTCCAAGGGTCCAAGAGACCCAGTACTTC. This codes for CSVEDRGLPRVQETQYF.

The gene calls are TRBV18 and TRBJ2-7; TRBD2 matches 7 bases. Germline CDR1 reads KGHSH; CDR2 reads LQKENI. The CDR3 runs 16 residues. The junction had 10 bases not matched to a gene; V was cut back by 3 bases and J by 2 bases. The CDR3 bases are TGTGCCAGCTCACCGTGGCAGGGAGGGGAGGCCTACGAGCAGTACTTC. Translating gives CASSPWQGGEAYEQYF.

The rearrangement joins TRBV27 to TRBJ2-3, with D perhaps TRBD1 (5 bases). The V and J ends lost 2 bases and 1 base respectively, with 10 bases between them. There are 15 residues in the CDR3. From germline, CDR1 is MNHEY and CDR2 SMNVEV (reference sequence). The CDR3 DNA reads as TGTGCCAGCAGTTTAGCAGGGTTTGGCACAGATACGCAGTATTTT. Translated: CASSLAGFGTDTQYF.

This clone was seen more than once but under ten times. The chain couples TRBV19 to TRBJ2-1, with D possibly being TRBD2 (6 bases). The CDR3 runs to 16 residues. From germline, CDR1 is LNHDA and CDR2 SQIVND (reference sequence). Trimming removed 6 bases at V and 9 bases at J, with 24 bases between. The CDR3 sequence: CASSSGGGTALGEQFF. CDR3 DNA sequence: TGTGCCAGTAGCTCAGGCGGAGGGACGGCCCTCGGTGAGCAGTTCTTC.

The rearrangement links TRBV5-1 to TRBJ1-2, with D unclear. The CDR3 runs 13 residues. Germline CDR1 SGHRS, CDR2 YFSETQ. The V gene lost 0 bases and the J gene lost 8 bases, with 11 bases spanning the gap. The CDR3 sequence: CASSLGPEEGYTF. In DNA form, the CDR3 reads TGCGCCAGCAGCTTGGGCCCCGAGGAAGGCTACACCTTC.

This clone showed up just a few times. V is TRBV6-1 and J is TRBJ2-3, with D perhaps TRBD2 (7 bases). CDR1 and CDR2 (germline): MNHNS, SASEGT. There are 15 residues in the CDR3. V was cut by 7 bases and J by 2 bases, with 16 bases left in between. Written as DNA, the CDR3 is TGTGCCAGCACCCAAGGGGGGGAGCCCACAGATACGCAGTATTTT. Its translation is CASTQGGEPTDTQYF.

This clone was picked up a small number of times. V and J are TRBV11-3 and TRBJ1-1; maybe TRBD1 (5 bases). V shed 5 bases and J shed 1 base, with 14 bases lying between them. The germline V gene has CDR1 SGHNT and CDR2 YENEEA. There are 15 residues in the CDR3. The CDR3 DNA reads TGTGCCAGCAGCCCAGAAGCAGGGCGGAACACTGAAGCTTTCTTT. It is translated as CASSPEAGRNTEAFF.